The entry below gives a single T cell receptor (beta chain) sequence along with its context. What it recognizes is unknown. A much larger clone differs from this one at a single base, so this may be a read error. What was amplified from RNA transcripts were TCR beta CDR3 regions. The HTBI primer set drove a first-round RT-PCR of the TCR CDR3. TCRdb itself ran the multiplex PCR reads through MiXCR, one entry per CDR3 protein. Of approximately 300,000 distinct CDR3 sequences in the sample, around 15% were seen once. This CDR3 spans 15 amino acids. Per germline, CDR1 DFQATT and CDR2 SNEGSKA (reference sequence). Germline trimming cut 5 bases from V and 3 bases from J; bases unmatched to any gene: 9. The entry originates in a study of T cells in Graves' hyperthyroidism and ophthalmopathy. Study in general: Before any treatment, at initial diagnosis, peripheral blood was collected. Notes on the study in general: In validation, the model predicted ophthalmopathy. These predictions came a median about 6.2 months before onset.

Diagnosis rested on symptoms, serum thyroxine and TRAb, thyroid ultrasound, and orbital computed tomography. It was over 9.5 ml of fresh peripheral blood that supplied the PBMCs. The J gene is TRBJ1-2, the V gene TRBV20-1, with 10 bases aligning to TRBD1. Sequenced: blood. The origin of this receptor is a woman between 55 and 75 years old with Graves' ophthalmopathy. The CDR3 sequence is CSAPHYGQGDYGYTF. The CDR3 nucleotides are TGCAGTGCTCCTCACTACGGACAGGGGGACTATGGCTACACCTTC.